The next 30 T cell receptor beta chains were all read from a single sample in a study of cytomegalovirus exposure and HLA in healthy donors. This table comes from immunoSEQ multiplex PCR, and its TCRdb copy is limited to in-frame clones, with some not included. The sample consists of 200,000 to 250,000 clones, under 95% of them appearing once. Sequenced input: PBMCs. These receptors were taken from a woman between 18 and 30 years old in good health and CMV-seronegative.

The chain has TRBV6-1 and TRBJ2-3; maybe TRBD2 (6 bases). Trimming shortened V by 4 bases and J by 2 bases, and 16 bases separated the two germline ends. Germline V gene data show CDR1 as MNHNS and CDR2 as SASEGT. This CDR3 is 16 amino acids long. The CDR3 sequence is CASSVGAGRATDTQYF. In DNA form, the CDR3 reads TGTGCCAGCAGTGTTGGGGCGGGAAGGGCCACAGATACGCAGTATTTT.

The J gene is TRBJ1-2, the V gene TRBV29-1; D is ambiguous. Between the trimmed V and J ends, which lost 2 bases and 0 bases, there was a span of 13 bases. The CDR3 sequence is 15 residues long. Looked up from germline, CDR1 is SQVTM and CDR2 is ANQGSEA. The CDR3 reads CSVEHPRSSNYGYTF. For the CDR3, the DNA is TGCAGCGTTGAACATCCCAGGTCCTCTAACTATGGCTACACCTTC.

The chain links TRBV19 to TRBJ2-1; 14 nucleotides align to TRBD2. With V trimmed by 3 bases and J by 6 bases, 7 bases remained unmatched. In germline, CDR1 is LNHDA, CDR2 SQIVND (reference sequence). The CDR3 runs to 17 residues. CDR3 protein: CASSMVTSGRAVNEQFF. DNA of the CDR3: TGTGCCAGTAGTATGGTGACTAGCGGGAGGGCCGTCAATGAGCAGTTCTTC.

The chain has TRBV6-5 and TRBJ1-1; 7 positions match TRBD1. The germline gives CDR1 MNHEY, CDR2 SVGAGI. V shed 5 bases and J 4 bases; nucleotides not matched to a gene: 7. The CDR3 totals 14 residues. The CDR3 loop reads CASSLRGIGTEAFF. In nucleotides, the CDR3 is TGTGCCAGCAGTCTCAGGGGGATCGGCACTGAAGCTTTCTTT.

CDR3 coding DNA: TGTGCCAGCAGTTACGTCAGGGGGTTGAACACTGAAGCTTTCTTT. Translating gives CASSYVRGLNTEAFF. The chain links TRBV6-6 to TRBJ1-1; 7 nucleotides agree with TRBD1. CDR1 and CDR2 from the germline V gene are MNHNY and SVGAGI (reference sequence). V shed 2 bases and J 0 bases; nucleotides not matched to a gene: 3. The CDR3 length is 15 residues.

This clone was observed once. The CDR3, as DNA: TGTGCCATCGCCCTAGGGGCGACCAACACTGAAGCTTTCTTT. Translating gives CAIALGATNTEAFF. V is TRBV10-3 and J is TRBJ1-1, with TRBD1 as a possible D gene (5 bases). This CDR3 is 14 amino acids long. Germline loops: CDR1 ENHRY, CDR2 SYGVKD. Trimming took 8 bases from V and 2 from J, leaving 15 bases between them.

The chain couples TRBV11-2 to TRBJ2-1; no reliable D call. CDR1 and CDR2 (germline): SGHAT, FQNNGV. CDR3 length: 11 residues. The ends were cut back, 3 bases at V and 9 bases at J, with 6 bases in the middle. DNA for the CDR3: TGTGCCAGCAGCTTTTATATTGAGCAGTTCTTC. Its protein is CASSFYIEQFF. Drawing the rest from reference TRBV11-2 and TRBJ2-1, the complete variable domain is EAGVAQSPRYKIIEKRQSVAFWCNPISGHATLYWYQQILGQGPKLLIQFQNNGVVDDSQLPKDRFSAERLKGVDSTLKIQPAKLEDSAVYLCASSFYIEQFFGPGTRLTVL.

The J gene is TRBJ2-3, the V gene TRBV2, with TRBD2 as a possible D gene (6 bases). CDR3 length: 14 residues. Germline assignment: CDR1 SNHLY and CDR2 FYNNEI. V was shortened by 7 bases and J by 0 bases, with 11 bases between the two germline ends. The CDR3 spells CASNPSASTDTQYF. CDR3 in DNA: TGTGCCAGCAACCCTAGCGCCAGCACAGATACGCAGTATTTT. Supplemented by reference TRBV2 and TRBJ2-3, the full variable domain reads EPEVTQTPSHQVTQMGQEVILRCVPISNHLYFYWYRQILGQKVEFLVSFYNNEISEKSEIFDDQFSVERPDGSNFTLKIRSTKLEDSAMYFCASNPSASTDTQYFGPGTRLTVL.

V is TRBV11-3 and J is TRBJ2-2; D might be TRBD1 (5 bases). CDR1 and CDR2 (germline): SGHNT, YENEEA. CDR3 length: 17 amino acids. V lost 5 bases and J 0 bases, leaving 16 bases between the germline ends. CDR3 coding DNA: TGTGCCAGCAGCCACCCGACAGAGCATACGAACACCGGGGAGCTGTTTTTT. It is translated as CASSHPTEHTNTGELFF.

V usage is TRBV27 and J usage is TRBJ2-7; D unresolved. This CDR3 spans 12 amino acids. Germline loops: CDR1 MNHEY, CDR2 SMNVEV (reference sequence). Deletions cut 5 bases from V and 3 bases from J, with 8 bases between. CDR3 sequence reads: CASSPGFYEQYF. In DNA, the CDR3 is TGTGCCAGCAGTCCGGGTTTCTACGAGCAGTACTTC.

The V call is TRBV6-6, the J call TRBJ1-1; the D is unclear. The ends were cut back, 2 bases at V and 1 base at J, with 8 bases in the middle. CDR3 size: 14 residues. Germline V gene lookup returns CDR1 MNHNY and CDR2 SVGAGI (reference sequence). The CDR3 region has the DNA TGTGCCAGCAGTTACCGCGGAAGGAACACTGAAGCTTTCTTT. Protein product: CASSYRGRNTEAFF.

The chain has TRBV6-1 and TRBJ1-1; no firm D call. The V and J ends lost 0 bases and 4 bases respectively, with 15 bases between them. Germline loops: CDR1 MNHNS, CDR2 SASEGT. This CDR3 is 16 amino acids long. CDR3 DNA sequence: TGTGCCAGCAGTGAAGCTCGAGGGCGGAGAAGCACTGAAGCTTTCTTT. Its translation is CASSEARGRRSTEAFF.

The chain links TRBV10-2 to TRBJ2-7; TRBD1 is a possible D gene (6 bases). This CDR3 contains 13 residues. Germline V gives CDR1 WSHSY, CDR2 SAAADI. Trimming cost V 5 bases and J 5 bases, with 13 bases left between them. In DNA, the CDR3 is TGCGCCAGCAGTACAGGGAATTCAGACGAGCAGTACTTC. Amino acids: CASSTGNSDEQYF.

CDR3 nucleotides: TGTGCCAGCAGTTCACAGGGGCCACAATTGAACACTGAAGCTTTCTTT. It is translated as CASSSQGPQLNTEAFF. The gene calls are TRBV27 and TRBJ1-1, with TRBD1 matching over 7 bases. The CDR3 totals 16 residues. After removal of 4 bases from V and 0 bases from J, the junction contained 8 bases not matched to a gene. Germline CDR1 reads MNHEY; CDR2 reads SMNVEV (reference sequence).

V gene TRBV28 combines with J gene TRBJ1-2, with D uncertain. V was pared by 3 bases and J by 7 bases, with 12 bases between. Looked up from germline, CDR1 is MDHEN and CDR2 is SYDVKM. The CDR3 sequence is 13 residues long. The CDR3 sequence: CASSFSRTGGYTF. CDR3 nucleotides: TGTGCCAGCAGTTTCAGCCGAACGGGTGGCTACACCTTC.

This clone was found a few times. CDR3 in DNA: TGTGCCAGCAGTTGGGGACTAGGACGAGAGCAGTACTTC. Its translation: CASSWGLGREQYF. The rearrangement uses TRBV28 and TRBJ2-7, with 8 nucleotides matching TRBD2. The germline V gene encodes CDR1 MDHEN and CDR2 SYDVKM. CDR3 length: 13 residues. The junction had 6 bases not matched to a gene; V was cut back by 4 bases and J by 7 bases.

For the CDR3, the DNA is TGTGCCAGTACCGGAGTTGGAACGCGGAGCAATCAGCCCCAGCATTTT. It translates to CASTGVGTRSNQPQHF. This chain connects TRBV19 to TRBJ1-5; no firm D call. This CDR3 is built from 16 residues. The germline gives CDR1 LNHDA, CDR2 SQIVND (reference sequence). V dropped 7 bases and J dropped 1 base, with 17 bases sitting between them.

V usage is TRBV5-5 and J usage is TRBJ2-7; no clear D gene. The CDR3 consists of 14 residues. The ends were cut back, 0 bases at V and 2 bases at J, with 9 bases in the middle. Per germline, CDR1 SGHKS and CDR2 YYEKEE (reference sequence). The CDR3 protein is CASSLAHSPYEQYF. The CDR3, as DNA: TGTGCCAGCAGCTTGGCCCACTCTCCCTACGAGCAGTACTTC.

The genes are TRBV7-2 and TRBJ1-6, with 9 bases aligning to TRBD1. From germline, CDR1 is SGHTA and CDR2 FQGNSA. The CDR3 sequence is 14 residues long. The V segment lost 6 bases and the J segment 9 bases; nucleotides outside the gene matches: 6. The CDR3 reads CASRQQGASSPLHF. CDR3 DNA sequence: TGTGCCAGCAGACAACAGGGGGCGAGTTCACCCCTCCACTTT. The full variable domain, with the rest looked up from reference TRBV7-2 and TRBJ1-6, is GAGVSQSPSNKVTEKGKDVELRCDPISGHTALYWYRQSLGQGLEFLIYFQGNSAPDKSGLPSDRFSAERTGGSVSTLTIQRTQQEDSAVYLCASRQQGASSPLHFGNGTRLTVT.

The gene calls are TRBV10-3 and TRBJ2-1; 14 bases are shared with TRBD2. This CDR3 is built from 13 residues. Losses at the gene ends were 10 bases for V and 9 bases for J; bases not matched to a gene: 5. CDR1 is ENHRY and CDR2 is SYGVKD in the germline V gene. CDR3 region: CATGTSGSIEQFF. As DNA, the CDR3 is TGTGCCACCGGGACTAGCGGGAGCATTGAGCAGTTCTTC.

A few counts support this clone. The V call is TRBV28, the J call TRBJ1-2; D call uncertain. V lost 1 base and J 7 bases, leaving 10 bases between the germline ends. Germline V gene sequence: CDR1 MDHEN, CDR2 SYDVKM. There are 13 residues in the CDR3. CDR3 DNA: TGTGCCAGCAGTTTATTGGGCTCGTTTGGCTACACCTTC. This codes for CASSLLGSFGYTF.

The chain carries TRBV19 and TRBJ1-5, with D perhaps matching TRBD1 (6 bases). The CDR3 contains 14 residues. With 10 bases removed from V and 7 bases from J, the gap between germline ends came to 20 bases. CDR1 and CDR2 (germline): LNHDA, SQIVND (reference sequence). Here the CDR3 DNA reads TGTGCCACCTCTCTGGGGGGGCTCGGGCAGCCCCAGCATTTT. Protein sequence: CATSLGGLGQPQHF.

V usage is TRBV5-6 and J usage is TRBJ2-6; 9 bases fit TRBD1. In germline, CDR1 is SGHDT, CDR2 YYEEEE. J gave up 4 bases and V 2 bases, and 10 bases lay outside the gene matches. This CDR3 is built from 18 residues. CDR3 in DNA: TGTGCCAGCAGCTTATACACCGGGACAGGGACCGGGGCCAACGTCCTGACTTTC. It yields the protein CASSLYTGTGTGANVLTF.

J is TRBJ1-4 and V is TRBV28; TRBD1 is a possible D gene (5 bases). The V gene's germline CDR1 is MDHEN and CDR2 SYDVKM. The CDR3 sequence is 15 residues long. Trimming removed 6 bases from V and 0 bases from J, with 11 bases in between. CDR3 nucleotide sequence: TGTGCCAGCAGGAATATACAGGCAACTAATGAAAAACTGTTTTTT. Protein sequence: CASRNIQATNEKLFF.

This chain links TRBV27 with TRBJ2-3; 9 nucleotides align to TRBD2. This CDR3 has 15 amino acids. CDR1 and CDR2 (germline): MNHEY, SMNVEV (reference sequence). J lost 5 bases, V lost 4 bases, and 7 bases had no gene match. The CDR3 DNA reads TGTGCCAGCAGTTCCCTAGCGGGAAGGGGAGATACGCAGTATTTT. Translation gives CASSSLAGRGDTQYF.

This rearrangement joins TRBV30 to TRBJ2-3; D is unclear. Germline loops: CDR1 GTSNPN, CDR2 SVGIG (reference sequence). Deletions cut 0 bases from V and 5 bases from J, with 12 bases between. The CDR3 loop spans 14 amino acids. Here the CDR3 reads CAWSVRRVGDTQYF. Here the CDR3 DNA reads TGTGCCTGGAGTGTACGTCGGGTAGGAGATACGCAGTATTTT.

The chain is built from TRBV15 and TRBJ1-2; D remains unclear. CDR3 length: 15 amino acids. Germline CDR1 LNHNV, CDR2 YYDKDF (reference sequence). With 0 bases removed from V and 0 bases from J, the gap between germline ends came to 8 bases. CDR3 residues: CATSRDSGANYGYTF. In DNA form, the CDR3 reads TGTGCCACCAGCAGAGATAGCGGAGCTAACTATGGCTACACCTTC.

This sequence joins TRBV7-6 and TRBJ2-7, with 9 nucleotides matching TRBD2. V was clipped by 2 bases and J by 2 bases; unmatched bases: 4. This CDR3 region has 15 residues. CDR1 is SGHVS, CDR2 FNYEAQ, per germline. The CDR3 sequence is CASSLQAGGTYEQYF. CDR3 DNA: TGTGCCAGCAGCTTACAAGCGGGAGGAACCTACGAGCAGTACTTC.

This chain uses TRBV6-4 with TRBJ1-2, with D maybe TRBD1 (6 bases). Germline CDR1 MRHNA, CDR2 SNTAGT. V was cut by 3 bases and J by 7 bases, with 12 bases left in between. This CDR3 is built from 13 residues. The CDR3, as DNA: TGTGCCAGCAGTGAGGGGGGGCAGGGTGGCTACACCTTC. It specifies CASSEGGQGGYTF.

J is TRBJ2-7 and V is TRBV6-5, with a possible D match to TRBD1 (5 bases). Germline V gene sequence: CDR1 MNHEY, CDR2 SVGAGI. CDR3 length: 13 residues. V lost 2 bases, J lost 3 bases, and 8 bases lay in between. CDR3 nucleotide sequence: TGTGCCAGCAGTTACGCCAGGGTCTACGAGCAGTACTTC. Its translation: CASSYARVYEQYF.